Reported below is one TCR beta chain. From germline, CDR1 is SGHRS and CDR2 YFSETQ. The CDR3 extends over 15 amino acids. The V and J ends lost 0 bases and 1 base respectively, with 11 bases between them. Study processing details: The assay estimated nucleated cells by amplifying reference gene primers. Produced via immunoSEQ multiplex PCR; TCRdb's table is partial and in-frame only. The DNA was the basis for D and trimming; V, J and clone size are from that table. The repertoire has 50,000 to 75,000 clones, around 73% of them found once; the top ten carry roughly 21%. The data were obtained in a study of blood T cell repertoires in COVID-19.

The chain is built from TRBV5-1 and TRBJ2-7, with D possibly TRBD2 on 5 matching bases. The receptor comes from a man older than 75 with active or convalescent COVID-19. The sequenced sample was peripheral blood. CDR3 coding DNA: TGCGCCAGCAGCTTGGGGGCCTCGGGATCCTACGAGCAGTACTTC. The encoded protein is CASSLGASGSYEQYF.